This paragraph reports one T cell receptor beta chain. The data were obtained in a study of blood T cell repertoires in COVID-19. CDR3 length: 13 amino acids. Germline CDR1 SGHTS, CDR2 YDEGEE. The germline V and J ends were trimmed by 2 bases and 13 bases, with 18 bases remaining between them. The authors' processing: Amplified reference gene primers provided the basis for estimating nucleated cell counts. Clones were sequenced by immunoSEQ multiplex PCR, and TCRdb holds only the in-frame ones, with some missing. V, J and clone size are those of that table, while D and trimming were read from the DNA. The sample contains hundreds of thousands of clones, roughly 84% of which appear only once.

The source of this sequence is a woman aged 45-59 years with acute or convalescent COVID-19. The rearrangement uses TRBV5-8 and TRBJ1-2; TRBD1 might be the D (6 bases). Sequencing input: peripheral blood. CDR3 amino acids: CASSFSGTADSTF. The CDR3 coding sequence is TGTGCCAGCAGCTTCTCCGGGACGGCGGACAGCACCTTC.